Below, 27 T cell receptor beta chains from the same sample are listed, as sequenced in a study of CXCR3-negative and CXCR3-positive naive CD8 T cells (dated by TCRdb to the late 2010s). Sequenced using a NextSeq 550. The Human TCR Profiling Kit (MiLaboratory) was used to prepare UMI-labeled 5' RACE TRB cDNA libraries. TCRdb reprocessed the reads, so every CDR3 protein sequence counts as one entry and DNA is not shown. The table held for this sample gives around 65,000 distinct CDR3 sequences. The ten largest clones add up to just over 0.7% of the sample. Their target antigens are unknown. What the work shows at the level of the full study, not this receptor alone: Compared with CXCR3-negative naive cells, CXCR3-positive naive cells had TRB CDR3s with higher hydrophobicity (lower Kidera factor 4), lower energy, and higher strength and volume indices.

The specimen was naive CXCR3+ CD8+ T cells from blood. Reading the label with the study, this specimen's cell subset or site is: CD45RO-CCR7+CD27+CD95- naive CD8+ T cells expressing CXCR3 (TNR3+). The source is a human donor in good health. Some clones in this sample may be carry-over from other donors' samples.

This chain uses TRBV7-2 with TRBJ2-3; the D call from TCRdb, TRBD2, cannot be confirmed without DNA. CDR1 is SGHTA, CDR2 FQGNSA, per germline. The CDR3 length is 18 residues. The CDR3 here is CASSPSPRPGLYVDTQYF.

The chain couples TRBV19 to TRBJ2-1; the D call from TCRdb, TRBD1, cannot be confirmed without DNA. CDR1 is LNHDA, CDR2 SQIVND, per germline (reference sequence). This CDR3 contains 16 residues. The CDR3 spells CASSIAGLPGDNEQFF.

The chain carries TRBV6-2 or TRBV6-3 and TRBJ2-5; lacking DNA, the TRBD2 call made by TCRdb goes unchecked. The V gene's germline CDR1 is MNHEY and CDR2 SVGEGT. The CDR3 runs 13 residues. The CDR3 loop is CASSADFQENQYF.

The chain uses TRBV7-6 and TRBJ2-1; the D gene TCRdb calls, TRBD2, cannot be checked with no DNA. CDR3 length: 12 amino acids. The V gene's germline CDR1 is SGHVS and CDR2 FNYEAQ. The CDR3 region is CASSPGIIEQFF.

V gene TRBV20-1 combines with J gene TRBJ2-7. Germline CDR1 and CDR2: DFQATT and SNEGSKA (reference sequence). The CDR3 spans 12 residues. The CDR3 sequence is CSARGEYYEQYF.

The gene calls are TRBV12-3 or TRBV12-4 and TRBJ2-7; the D gene TCRdb calls, TRBD2, cannot be checked with no DNA. The CDR3 is made up of 15 amino acids. CDR3 in amino acids: CASSSRLAGGHEQYF.

The chain has TRBV5-1 and TRBJ1-3. This CDR3 has 13 amino acids. Germline V gene lookup returns CDR1 SGHRS and CDR2 YFSETQ. The CDR3: CASSLMHGNTIYF.

This chain joins TRBV12-3 or TRBV12-4 and TRBJ1-1. The CDR3 loop spans 12 amino acids. CDR3: CASSLLKAEAFF.

The J gene is TRBJ2-1, the V gene TRBV29-1; the TCRdb D gene call, TRBD1, has no DNA to confirm it. The CDR3 covers 14 residues. Looked up from germline, CDR1 is SQVTM and CDR2 is ANQGSEA. Here the CDR3 reads CSASGTLQYNEQFF.

The chain joins TRBV7-9 to TRBJ2-5; without DNA, the TCRdb call of TRBD2 cannot be checked. Germline CDR1 and CDR2: SEHNR and FQNEAQ (reference sequence). The CDR3 totals 13 residues. This CDR3 is CASRSGLQETQYF.

The gene calls are TRBV12-3 or TRBV12-4 and TRBJ2-5; TCRdb's D gene call, TRBD1, goes unchecked for lack of DNA. The length of the CDR3 is 13 residues. The CDR3 loop is CASSQAGEETQYF.

This rearrangement joins TRBV29-1 to TRBJ2-1. CDR3 length equals 14 residues. CDR1 is SQVTM, CDR2 ANQGSEA, per germline. CDR3 protein: CSVEDSTRNNEQFF.

CDR3 in amino acids: CASSPGQGFADTQYF. V usage is TRBV28 and J usage is TRBJ2-3; the TCRdb D gene call, TRBD1, has no DNA to confirm it. The germline CDR1 and CDR2 sequences are MDHEN and SYDVKM. This CDR3 has 15 amino acids. The variable domain in full, completed from reference TRBV28 and TRBJ2-3, reads DVKVTQSSRYLVKRTGEKVFLECVQDMDHENMFWYRQDPGLGLRLIYFSYDVKMKEKGDIPEGYSVSREKKERFSLILESASTNQTSMYLCASSPGQGFADTQYFGPGTRLTVL.

The V gene is TRBV29-1, the J gene TRBJ2-1; TCRdb calls TRBD1, which cannot be checked without DNA. The germline gives CDR1 SQVTM, CDR2 ANQGSEA. The CDR3 spans 15 residues. The CDR3 reads CSVHLGTGAHNEQFF.

The chain links TRBV4-3 to TRBJ2-3. The CDR3 has 13 amino acids. Germline loops: CDR1 LGHNA, CDR2 YSLEER. The CDR3 here is CASSRTNTDTQYF.

The J gene is TRBJ2-7, the V gene TRBV12-3 or TRBV12-4; TCRdb picks TRBD2, but there is no DNA to check that call. This CDR3 is 16 amino acids long. CDR3 amino acids: CASSSQGLAGDYEQYF.

CDR3 amino acids: CSVEGPGGYTF. The chain joins TRBV29-1 to TRBJ1-2; the D gene TCRdb calls, TRBD1, cannot be checked with no DNA. This CDR3 has 11 residues. CDR1 and CDR2 (germline): SQVTM, ANQGSEA. The entire variable domain, with the rest obtained from reference TRBV29-1 and TRBJ1-2, is as follows: SAVISQKPSRDICQRGTSLTIQCQVDSQVTMMFWYRQQPGQSLTLIATANQGSEATYESGFVIDKFPISRPNLTFSTLTVSNMSPEDSSIYLCSVEGPGGYTFGSGTRLTVV.

This sequence joins TRBV4-3 and TRBJ1-1. The CDR3 is made up of 15 amino acids. Germline CDR1 and CDR2: LGHNA and YSLEER. The chain's CDR3 is CASSQDSTLNTEAFF.

J is TRBJ2-2 and V is TRBV12-5; the D call from TCRdb, TRBD2, cannot be confirmed without DNA. Germline V lookup: CDR1 LGHNT, CDR2 FRNRAP. The CDR3 has 15 residues. The CDR3 here is CASGLVEGSTGELFF.

The rearrangement joins TRBV6-1 to TRBJ2-7; TCRdb picks TRBD2, but there is no DNA to check that call. CDR3 length: 18 amino acids. Germline CDR1 reads MNHNS; CDR2 reads SASEGT. The CDR3 here is CASRGLAGAPPYSYEQYF.

CDR3: CASRRNTGELFF. This chain links TRBV6-4 with TRBJ2-2. Germline V CDR1 and CDR2: MRHNA, SNTAGT. The CDR3 extends over 12 amino acids.

The chain links TRBV7-9 to TRBJ1-2; the TCRdb call, TRBD1, lacks DNA for checking. Looked up from germline, CDR1 is SEHNR and CDR2 is FQNEAQ (reference sequence). This CDR3 spans 16 amino acids. This chain's CDR3 is CASSLDFGGAGYGYTF.

The chain employs TRBV19 and TRBJ1-2; TCRdb's D call of TRBD1 is untestable without DNA. There are 13 residues in the CDR3. Per germline, CDR1 LNHDA and CDR2 SQIVND (reference sequence). The CDR3 is CASSIGQAYGYTF.

The genes are TRBV7-9 and TRBJ1-1; TCRdb proposes TRBD1, but this gene call is untestable without DNA. In germline, CDR1 is SEHNR, CDR2 FQNEAQ (reference sequence). The CDR3 extends over 13 amino acids. Here the CDR3 reads CASSLAGATEAFF.

The J gene is TRBJ2-1, the V gene TRBV25-1; TCRdb outputs TRBD1, but without DNA this stays unchecked. Germline CDR1 is MGHDK and CDR2 is SYGVNS. CDR3 length: 11 amino acids. The chain's CDR3 is CASKGGGEQFF.

This sequence joins TRBV28 and TRBJ1-6; with no DNA, the TCRdb D assignment of TRBD1 cannot be verified. Germline V gene data show CDR1 as MDHEN and CDR2 as SYDVKM. This CDR3 spans 15 amino acids. The CDR3 region is CATAPATGVGSPLHF.

J is TRBJ2-2 and V is TRBV30; as DNA is missing, the TRBD1 call by TCRdb cannot be tested. The CDR3 runs 15 residues. Germline values: CDR1 GTSNPN, CDR2 SVGIG (reference sequence). The chain's CDR3 is CAWSLGTGGTGELFF.